One and the same sample provided the 13 T cell receptor beta chains below, sequenced in a study of blood T cell repertoires in COVID-19. The method was immunoSEQ multiplex PCR; TCRdb's version includes in-frame clones alone and lacks a portion of them. The data contain about 90,000 clones, 80% to 85% of them singletons. Material for sequencing was peripheral blood. All receptors come from a man aged 55 to 69 with acute or convalescent COVID-19.

This clone was detected once. V is TRBV27 and J is TRBJ1-2; 9 bases align to TRBD1. V shed 5 bases, J shed 8 bases, and the junction held 9 bases outside the gene matches. This CDR3 comprises 14 residues. Germline CDR1 reads MNHEY; CDR2 reads SMNVEV (reference sequence). The CDR3 region has the DNA TGTGCCAGCAGTCGAACAGGGGGCGCGGGAGGCTACACCTTC. Translation gives CASSRTGGAGGYTF.

This chain uses TRBV6-5 with TRBJ2-5, with TRBD1 identical over 10 bases. V lost 2 bases, J lost 5 bases, and 2 bases stayed unmatched. The CDR3 contains 14 residues. Germline-derived CDR1 and CDR2 are MNHEY and SVGAGI. CDR3 sequence reads: CASSYVGQGETQYF. DNA of the CDR3: TGTGCCAGCAGTTACGTGGGACAGGGGGAGACCCAGTACTTC.

The V gene is TRBV3-1 (or the pseudogene TRBV3-2), the J gene TRBJ1-1; TRBD1 matches at 7 bases. The CDR3 spans 16 residues. V was clipped by 1 base and J by 1 base; unmatched bases: 6. Germline V gene data show CDR1 as LGHDT and CDR2 as YNNKEL (reference sequence). CDR3 DNA: TGTGCCAGCAGCCAAGGGCCCGACAGGGCGAACACTGAAGCTTTCTTT. Protein: CASSQGPDRANTEAFF.

This sequence joins TRBV24-1 and TRBJ1-2, with D unresolved. Trimming cost V 4 bases and J 4 bases, with 12 bases left between them. Per germline, CDR1 KGHDR and CDR2 SFDVKD. The CDR3 is made up of 14 amino acids. CDR3 bases: TGTGCCACCAGTGACCGTGACAAGATCTATGGCTACACCTTC. Encoded protein: CATSDRDKIYGYTF.

The CDR3 DNA sequence: TGTGCCAGCAGGATGGGGGCTGGTAATGAAAAACTGTTTTTT. This translates into CASRMGAGNEKLFF. V is TRBV7-9 and J is TRBJ1-4; possible D gene TRBD1, 6 bases. CDR3 length: 14 residues. The V gene's germline CDR1 is SEHNR and CDR2 FQNEAQ (reference sequence). The germline V and J ends were trimmed by 6 bases and 4 bases, with 12 bases remaining between them.

The chain employs TRBV19 and TRBJ2-1; weak D call: TRBD1 (7 bases). From germline, CDR1 is LNHDA and CDR2 SQIVND (reference sequence). Trimming took off 1 base at V and 2 bases at J, with 12 bases between the two ends. The CDR3 contains 16 residues. The CDR3 region is CASSIVGRGAYNEQFF. CDR3 DNA sequence: TGTGCCAGTAGTATAGTCGGCAGGGGGGCCTACAATGAGCAGTTCTTC.

The chain employs TRBV5-1 and TRBJ1-1; 8 bases agree with TRBD1. Germline V gene sequence: CDR1 SGHRS, CDR2 YFSETQ. The CDR3 has 16 amino acids. The ends lost 4 bases at V and 0 bases at J; junction bases unmatched: 8. The CDR3 DNA sequence: TGCGCCAGCAGCCCGGGACAGGCCCACATGAACACTGAAGCTTTCTTT. Translated: CASSPGQAHMNTEAFF. Full variable domain (remainder filled in from reference TRBV5-1 and TRBJ1-1): KAGVTQTPRYLIKTRGQQVTLSCSPISGHRSVSWYQQTPGQGLQFLFEYFSETQRNKGNFPGRFSGRQFSNSRSEMNVSTLELGDSALYLCASSPGQAHMNTEAFFGQGTRLTVV.

V usage is TRBV7-6 and J usage is TRBJ2-7; a weak D match, TRBD1 (6 bases). The V end was cut by 2 bases, the J end by 3 bases, with 14 bases between. This CDR3 has 15 amino acids. Germline lookup yields CDR1 SGHVS and CDR2 FNYEAQ. This CDR3 is CASSLYRTAVYEQYF. Written as DNA, the CDR3 is TGTGCCAGCAGCTTATACAGGACAGCCGTCTACGAGCAGTACTTC.

The chain uses TRBV5-3 and TRBJ1-4, with 7 nucleotides matching TRBD1. TRBV5-3 is recorded as an ORF, its role being uncertain. The CDR3 loop spans 17 amino acids. The V segment lost 4 bases and the J segment 0 bases; nucleotides outside the gene matches: 9. The CDR3 sequence is CARSGDRSAATNEKLFF. CDR3 DNA sequence: TGTGCCAGAAGCGGGGACAGATCGGCTGCAACTAATGAAAAACTGTTTTTT.

This rearrangement joins TRBV5-4 to TRBJ1-2; TRBD1 agrees at 9 bases. V shed 4 bases and J 5 bases; nucleotides not matched to a gene: 6. CDR1 is SGHNT and CDR2 is YYREEE in the germline V gene (reference sequence). CDR3 length equals 14 residues. CDR3 sequence: CASSTGTGNYGYTF. The CDR3 bases are TGTGCCAGCAGCACCGGGACAGGGAATTATGGCTACACCTTC.

This chain uses TRBV3-1 (or the pseudogene TRBV3-2) with TRBJ2-7; 10 positions agree with TRBD1. The V gene's germline CDR1 is LGHDT and CDR2 YNNKEL (reference sequence). After removal of 3 bases from V and 5 bases from J, the junction contained 7 bases not matched to a gene. The CDR3 is made up of 15 amino acids. The CDR3 DNA reads as TGTGCCAGCAGCCAGGAGTCCGGGACAGGGGACGAGCAGTACTTC. Translation gives CASSQESGTGDEQYF.

V gene TRBV27 combines with J gene TRBJ2-5; TRBD1 agrees at 7 bases. The CDR3 covers 14 residues. In germline, CDR1 is MNHEY, CDR2 SMNVEV (reference sequence). With V trimmed by 5 bases and J by 2 bases, 5 bases remained unmatched. The CDR3 nucleotides read TGTGCCAGCAGTCCGCAGACAGGGCAAGAGACCCAGTACTTC. Its translation is CASSPQTGQETQYF.

This clone came up once. The chain employs TRBV25-1 and TRBJ1-6; 10 positions match TRBD1. This CDR3 region has 15 residues. Germline-derived CDR1 and CDR2 are MGHDK and SYGVNS. Trimming took 4 bases from V and 9 from J; bases not matched to a gene: 6. CDR3 sequence (DNA): TGTGCCAGCAGTGGGAGGACAGGGGGTATTTCACCCCTCCACTTT. This encodes CASSGRTGGISPLHF. Looking up the rest from reference TRBV25-1 and TRBJ1-6 gives the full variable domain: EADIYQTPRYLVIGTGKKITLECSQTMGHDKMYWYQQDPGMELHLIHYSYGVNSTEKGDLSSESTVSRIRTEHFPLTLESARPSHTSQYLCASSGRTGGISPLHFGNGTRLTVT.